Listed below are T cell receptor beta chains from one sample, sequenced in a study of shared clonotypes between healthy human individuals. The assay was immunoSEQ multiplex PCR, and TCRdb's table has in-frame clones only and misses some. The sample has about 2 million clones; roughly 94% are singletons. Sample: naive CD4+ T cells sorted from blood. All receptors derive from a man younger than 35 in good health. Both conserved end residues are part of each CDR3. The order of the fields is clone size, V gene, J gene, D gene, CDR3 DNA, CDR3 protein. D genes are given only for firm matches. Not every row has a clone size; where given, it reads once, few, many or a size class.

-	TRBV13	TRBJ2-3	-	TGTGCCAGCAGCTTAGTTAGCAGCACAGATACGCAGTATTTT	CASSLVSSTDTQYF
-	TRBV11-2	TRBJ2-5	-	TGTGCCAGCAGCTTATCCGGGACTTTACAAGAGACCCAGTACTTC	CASSLSGTLQETQYF
once	TRBV11-2	TRBJ2-7	TRBD1	TGTGCCAGCAGTCGACAGGGGTGGGAGCAGTACTTC	CASSRQGWEQYF
-	TRBV6-1	TRBJ1-2	TRBD1	TGTGCCAGCAGTGAACTGACAGGGCCCCCCTATGGCTACACCTTC	CASSELTGPPYGYTF
once	TRBV11-3	TRBJ2-1	-	TGTGCCAGCAGCTTAGCCCCTGTCTCCTACAATGAGCAGTTCTTC	CASSLAPVSYNEQFF
-	TRBV30	TRBJ2-5	-	TGTGCCTGGAATAGAAGGGGTTGGGAGACCCAGTACTTC	CAWNRRGWETQYF
-	TRBV12-5	TRBJ2-1	-	TGTGCTAGTGGAAAGGGACTCCCAAATGAGCAGTTCTTC	CASGKGLPNEQFF
once	TRBV20-1	TRBJ2-1	-	TGCAGTGCCGTCTCTAATAATGAGCAGTTCTTC	CSAVSNNEQFF
-	TRBV10-3	TRBJ2-2	TRBD2	TGTGCCATCAGTGAGTCACCCCCCGGGGAGCGGGGACTTGCGAACACCGGGGAGCTGTTTTTT	CAISESPPGERGLANTGELFF
-	TRBV10-2	TRBJ1-5	-	TGCGCCTCCAGGGGAAACAGCAATCAGCCCCAGCATTTT	CASRGNSNQPQHF
-	TRBV30	TRBJ2-7	TRBD2	TGTGCCTGGAGTGTACCCCTAGCGGGAGGCCGGGGATACGAGCAGTACTTC	CAWSVPLAGGRGYEQYF
-	TRBV5-8	TRBJ2-6	-	TGTGCCAGCAGCCTTCAGGTTATCTCTGGGGCCAACGTCCTGACTTTC	CASSLQVISGANVLTF
-	TRBV5-1	TRBJ2-7	-	TGCGCCAGCAGCTCGCCCAGTTCCTACGAGCAGTACTTC	CASSSPSSYEQYF
-	TRBV5-6	TRBJ2-1	TRBD1	TGTGCCAGCAGCTTGAATGCGGGACAGGCCCCCAATGAGCAGTTCTTC	CASSLNAGQAPNEQFF
-	TRBV4-2	TRBJ1-6	-	TGTGCCAGCAGCCAAGATATCGCAGGTACTTCCTATAATTCACCCCTCCACTTT	CASSQDIAGTSYNSPLHF
-	TRBV7-2	TRBJ1-2	-	TGTGCCAGCAGCTTAACAGGGACGGAGGCCTATGGCTACACCTTC	CASSLTGTEAYGYTF
-	TRBV6-1	TRBJ1-1	TRBD1	TGTGCCAGCAGTGAAGCTTTTCGGACAGGGGCGAATGAAGCTTTCTTT	CASSEAFRTGANEAFF
-	TRBV2	TRBJ2-5	-	TGTGCCAGCCCCTCGGTGAGGGGGCAAGAGACCCAGTACTTC	CASPSVRGQETQYF
-	TRBV5-4	TRBJ1-6	-	TGTGCCAGCAGTGCCGGTTCCCAAGGGCATTCACCCCTCCACTTT	CASSAGSQGHSPLHF
-	TRBV2	TRBJ1-5	-	TGTGCCAGCAGTACAATGGGGGGGGCCAATCAGCCCCAGCATTTT	CASSTMGGANQPQHF
-	TRBV18	TRBJ2-1	-	TGTGCCAGCTCACCCCAGCAGGGGACCCTCTACAATGAGCAGTTCTTC	CASSPQQGTLYNEQFF
-	TRBV30	TRBJ1-5	-	TGTGCCTGGGGAGGACAAGGCAACCAGCCCCAGCATTTT	CAWGGQGNQPQHF
-	TRBV7-2	TRBJ1-4	-	TGTGCCAGCAGCTTAAACACAGGGTCCCACCTCTTAAAACTGTTTTTT	CASSLNTGSHLLKLFF
-	TRBV4-3	TRBJ2-7	TRBD2	TGCGCCAGCAGCCAAGGACTAGCGGATTACTACGAGCAGTACTTC	CASSQGLADYYEQYF
-	TRBV11-3	TRBJ2-7	-	TGTGCCAGCAGCCCACAGGACTCCTACGAGCAGTACTTC	CASSPQDSYEQYF
-	TRBV2	TRBJ2-5	-	TGTGCCAGCAGAGACCTGGGGCTTGTGGGGCAAGAGACCCAGTACTTC	CASRDLGLVGQETQYF
-	TRBV14	TRBJ2-7	TRBD1	TGTGCCAGCAGCCAGGGACAGGGCCGCGAGCAGTACTTC	CASSQGQGREQYF
-	TRBV6-1	TRBJ1-5	TRBD1	TGTGCCAGCAGTGAAGCGCCATCACAGGGGACTAGCAATCAGCCCCAGCATTTT	CASSEAPSQGTSNQPQHF
-	TRBV7-9	TRBJ2-5	-	TGTGCCAGCAGCCTGACAGGTGAAGAGACCCAGTACTTC	CASSLTGEETQYF
-	TRBV4-3	TRBJ2-4	-	TGCGCCAGCAGCCAGGGGAACAACATTCAGTACTTC	CASSQGNNIQYF
-	TRBV27	TRBJ2-7	-	TGTGCCAGCAGTTTTTCGGCCAGCTCCTACGAGCAGTACTTC	CASSFSASSYEQYF
-	TRBV2	TRBJ1-2	-	TGTGCCAGCAGTCCCAGGGCAGCGATCTATGGCTACACCTTC	CASSPRAAIYGYTF
-	TRBV10-3	TRBJ2-5	TRBD2	TGTGCCATCAGTGGTCGCGGGGGTGAGACCCAGTACTTC	CAISGRGGETQYF
-	TRBV28	TRBJ2-1	-	TGTGCCAGCAGGACAGCCTACAATGAGCAGTTCTTC	CASRTAYNEQFF
-	TRBV5-1	TRBJ2-7	-	TGCGCCAGCAGCTTCCCCCTCGGAGGGGCACACGAGCAGTACTTC	CASSFPLGGAHEQYF
-	TRBV16	TRBJ1-5	TRBD1	TGTGCCAGCAGACCCGAAGGACAGGGGGCTCAGCCCCAGCATTTT	CASRPEGQGAQPQHF
-	TRBV2	TRBJ1-2	-	TGTGCCAGCTGGGCGGAGGGAGACTATGGCTACACCTTC	CASWAEGDYGYTF
-	TRBV28	TRBJ2-5	-	TGTGCCAGCAGTCCTCGTTGGGGCGACCAAGAGACCCAGTACTTC	CASSPRWGDQETQYF
few	TRBV5-1	TRBJ1-3	-	TGCGCCAGCAGCTTGGGAGGGGGCTCTGGAAACACCATATATTTT	CASSLGGGSGNTIYF
-	TRBV4-1	TRBJ1-1	TRBD1	TGCGCCAGCAGCAGTCAGGGGGCGCGAACTGAAGCTTTCTTT	CASSSQGARTEAFF
-	TRBV6-5	TRBJ2-2	-	TGTGCCAGCAGTTACTTTGGGAACACCGGGGAGCTGTTTTTT	CASSYFGNTGELFF